The 23 T cell receptor beta chains reported below all come from one sample, sequenced in a study of T-cell reconstitution after alpha-beta-depleted transplantation in children. Unique molecular identifiers were used to barcode this TCRbeta library. Via MiXCR, TCRdb re-called the PCR reads, giving one row per CDR3 protein. The sample includes over 85,000 distinct CDR3 sequences, 10% of them seen just once. Sequences were derived from PBMCs from the stem cell graft donor, sampled from the stem cell graft. These TCRs come from a human donor who donated a stem cell graft to a child with acute lymphoblastic leukemia.

This clonotype was seen at least ten times. The chain joins TRBV11-3 to TRBJ1-5, with D possibly matching TRBD1 (5 bases). Trimming took off 1 base at V and 15 bases at J, with 16 bases between the two ends. This CDR3 has 13 residues. Germline lookup yields CDR1 SGHNT and CDR2 YENEEA. The DNA for the CDR3 is TGTGCCAGCAGCTTAGTGGTGTTAGGAGGGGCGCATTTT. The encoded protein is CASSLVVLGGAHF.

This clonotype was detected ten times or more. The CDR3 is CASSADRAPGAQYF. Written as DNA, the CDR3 is TGCGCCAGCAGCGCAGACAGGGCTCCCGGGGCCCAGTACTTC. This sequence joins TRBV4-1 and TRBJ2-5, with 7 bases identical to TRBD1. The CDR3 runs to 14 residues. The V gene end was trimmed by 5 bases and the J gene end by 9 bases; junction bases not matched to a gene: 12. The germline CDR1 and CDR2 sequences are MGHRA and YSYEKL.

In its sample, this clonotype was seen many times. This chain uses TRBV20-1 with TRBJ1-4; tentative D call: TRBD1 (6 bases). This CDR3 is built from 15 residues. Germline lookup yields CDR1 DFQATT and CDR2 SNEGSKA (reference sequence). V was shortened by 1 base and J by 1 base, with 10 bases between the two germline ends. CDR3 nucleotide sequence: TGCAGTGCTAGAGGAGGGGGAAGAACTAATGAAAAACTGTTTTTT. As protein: CSARGGGRTNEKLFF.

Many counts were recorded for this clonotype. This chain joins TRBV12-3 or TRBV12-4 and TRBJ2-5; no clear D gene. This CDR3 has 13 amino acids. V gave up 1 base and J gave up 5 bases, with 8 bases separating them. This chain's CDR3 is CASSLVRGETQYF. CDR3 bases: TGTGCCAGCAGTTTAGTTCGTGGCGAGACCCAGTACTTC.

There are a few counts of this clonotype. J is TRBJ2-1 and V is TRBV7-9; 7 bases match TRBD1. The germline CDR1 and CDR2 sequences are SEHNR and FQNEAQ (reference sequence). V dropped 1 base and J dropped 3; count of bases not matched to a gene: 6. The CDR3 length is 16 residues. The CDR3 loop is CASSLVTGTVYNEQFF. CDR3 sequence (DNA): TGTGCCAGCAGCTTAGTAACCGGGACAGTCTACAATGAGCAGTTCTTC.

The sample holds many counts of this clonotype. The gene calls are TRBV7-2 and TRBJ2-2; D perhaps matches TRBD2 (5 bases). The CDR3 totals 16 residues. Per the germline V gene, CDR1 is SGHTA and CDR2 is FQGNSA. The V end lost 3 bases, the J end lost 0 bases, and 11 bases lay between the germline ends. The CDR3 sequence is CASSLRRIANTGELFF. In nucleotides, the CDR3 is TGTGCCAGCAGCTTGCGGAGGATCGCGAACACCGGGGAGCTGTTTTTT.

This clonotype was seen repeatedly, ten times or more. The chain joins TRBV7-2 to TRBJ2-2, with TRBD2 matching over 8 bases. V trimming: 2 bases; J trimming: 6 bases; junction bases outside the gene matches: 11. The CDR3 consists of 17 residues. The germline V gene has CDR1 SGHTA and CDR2 FQGNSA. The CDR3 coding sequence is TGTGCCAGCAGCTTAAACGGACCCGGGGGGGGCCCCGGGGAGCTGTTTTTT. It encodes CASSLNGPGGGPGELFF.

J is TRBJ2-6 and V is TRBV30; D not resolved. V was pared by 0 bases and J by 0 bases, with 6 bases between. The CDR3 consists of 15 residues. CDR1 and CDR2 (germline): GTSNPN, SVGIG (reference sequence). The CDR3 nucleotides read TGTGCCTGGAGTGTACGATCCTCTGGGGCCAACGTCCTGACTTTC. It encodes CAWSVRSSGANVLTF.

This clonotype was detected ten times or more. DNA for the CDR3: TGTGCCAGCAGCTTAGTTGCCGGGCTAGCGGGAGAATACGGGGAGCTGTTTTTT. Translating gives CASSLVAGLAGEYGELFF. The chain employs TRBV7-8 and TRBJ2-2; TRBD2 matches at 10 bases. The CDR3 is 18 amino acids. Germline-derived CDR1 and CDR2 are SGHVS and FQNEAQ. J gave up 7 bases and V 1 base, and 12 bases lay outside the gene matches.

This clonotype was counted ten times or more. The chain is built from TRBV6-5 and TRBJ1-2; TRBD1 matches at 9 bases. This CDR3 comprises 15 residues. J lost 8 bases, V lost 0 bases, and 7 bases had no gene match. Germline CDR1 and CDR2: MNHEY and SVGAGI. The CDR3 DNA reads TGTGCCAGCAGTTACTCCCGGGACAGGGTATGGGGCTACACCTTC. Translating it yields CASSYSRDRVWGYTF.

At least ten counts were recorded for this clonotype. The chain uses TRBV12-3 or TRBV12-4 and TRBJ2-2; D gene uncertain. The CDR3 contains 13 residues. The V end lost 8 bases, the J end lost 8 bases, and 15 bases lay between the germline ends. The CDR3 DNA sequence: TGTGCCAGCCTAGGTACTTCGACGGGGGAGCTGTTTTTT. Translating gives CASLGTSTGELFF.

Many counts were recorded for this clonotype. J is TRBJ2-5 and V is TRBV7-2, with 10 bases fitting TRBD1. V was pared by 0 bases and J by 2 bases, with 3 bases of the junction left unmatched. Germline-derived CDR1 and CDR2 are SGHTA and FQGNSA. This CDR3 spans 16 amino acids. The DNA for the CDR3 is TGTGCCAGCAGCTTAGCCGGGACAGGGGTTCAAGAGACCCAGTACTTC. Protein product: CASSLAGTGVQETQYF.

This clonotype has a count of ten or more. The chain joins TRBV12-3 or TRBV12-4 to TRBJ2-5; D not resolved. The CDR3 is made up of 12 amino acids. V lost 1 base and J lost 8, with 8 bases in between. CDR3 DNA sequence: TGTGCCAGCAGTTTAGTCGTGGAAACCCAGTACTTC. Translating it yields CASSLVVETQYF.

This clonotype was counted ten times or more. This rearrangement joins TRBV7-2 to TRBJ1-2, with 7 positions matching TRBD1. Germline V CDR1 and CDR2: SGHTA, FQGNSA. J gave up 7 bases and V 5 bases, and 16 bases lay outside the gene matches. This CDR3 contains 16 residues. The CDR3 DNA is TGTGCCAGCAGCCCCCAGGGCCCGACAGGGAGAACTGGCTACACCTTC. This codes for CASSPQGPTGRTGYTF.

This clonotype appeared many times. The chain uses TRBV29-1 and TRBJ2-3; D ambiguous. This CDR3 is built from 12 residues. CDR1 is SQVTM and CDR2 is ANQGSEA in the germline V gene. V lost 4 bases and J lost 9, with 14 bases in between. The CDR3 DNA follows: TGCAGCGTTGGGCCCAAGGCAGGAACGCAGTATTTT. Its translation is CSVGPKAGTQYF.

This clonotype was counted ten times or more. The DNA of the CDR3 is TGCAGCGTCGCGACAGGGCAAGGATCCTACGAGCAGTACTTC. Translating it yields CSVATGQGSYEQYF. V gene TRBV29-1 combines with J gene TRBJ2-7, with 7 bases fitting TRBD1. J lost 1 base, V lost 6 bases, and 9 bases had no gene match. CDR3 length: 14 residues. The germline V gene encodes CDR1 SQVTM and CDR2 ANQGSEA.

The sample holds many counts of this clonotype. The genes are TRBV12-3 or TRBV12-4 and TRBJ2-7; 10 bases match TRBD1. The CDR3 has 15 residues. The V and J ends lost 6 bases and 1 base, in that order; junction bases with no gene match: 6. CDR3 nucleotides: TGTGCCAGCAGAGCCGGGACAGGGGTTTCCTACGAGCAGTACTTC. Protein: CASRAGTGVSYEQYF.

This clonotype was seen only a few times. The chain combines TRBV4-1 with TRBJ2-6; a possible D gene is TRBD2 (6 bases). Germline CDR1 and CDR2: MGHRA and YSYEKL. There are 19 residues in the CDR3. The ends were cut back, 4 bases at V and 2 bases at J, with 21 bases in the middle. This CDR3 is CASSLDSEGLGPGANVLTF. The CDR3 nucleotides read TGCGCCAGCAGCCTGGATTCGGAGGGGTTAGGGCCTGGGGCCAACGTCCTGACTTTC.

This clonotype has at least ten counts. The CDR3 nucleotides read TGTGCCAGCAGCCCCCACGACGGTTATAGCAATCAGCCCCAGCATTTT. It encodes CASSPHDGYSNQPQHF. The chain has TRBV9 and TRBJ1-5; D is undetermined. Germline lookup yields CDR1 SGDLS and CDR2 YYNGEE. The CDR3 loop spans 16 amino acids. Trimming took off 4 bases at V and 0 bases at J, with 14 bases between the two ends.

A remark on this clonotype: The CDR3 end shows no conserved phenylalanine or tryptophan, and so a read error is likely. This rearrangement joins TRBV7-6 to TRBJ2-7; 8 nucleotides align to TRBD1. V was clipped by 5 bases and J by 1 base; unmatched bases: 7. Per germline, CDR1 SGHVS and CDR2 FNYEAQ. The CDR3 loop spans 15 amino acids. Here the CDR3 DNA reads TGTGCCAGCAGCCCGACAGGGGACGGTTCCTACGAGCAGTACTTA. This gives the protein CASSPTGDGSYEQYL.

This clonotype has at least ten counts. The V and J genes are TRBV6-5 and TRBJ1-4; TRBD1 agrees at 8 bases. CDR1 is MNHEY, CDR2 SVGAGI, per germline. The CDR3 contains 14 residues. The V and J ends lost 6 bases and 2 bases, in that order; junction bases with no gene match: 2. CDR3 nucleotides: TGTGCCAGCAGGTACAGGGGGACTAATGAAAAACTGTTTTTT. Encoded protein: CASRYRGTNEKLFF.

The sample holds many counts of this clonotype. The chain recombines TRBV4-3 with TRBJ2-4; weak D call: TRBD2 (5 bases). CDR3 length: 15 amino acids. Trimming took off 0 bases at V and 1 base at J, with 7 bases between the two ends. CDR1 is LGHNA and CDR2 is YSLEER in the germline V gene. In nucleotides, the CDR3 is TGCGCCAGCAGCCAAGAGGAGCGGGCCAAAAACATTCAGTACTTC. This codes for CASSQEERAKNIQYF.

This clonotype was seen repeatedly, ten times or more. V gene TRBV12-3 or TRBV12-4 combines with J gene TRBJ1-2; no reliable D call. Deletions cut 7 bases from V and 4 bases from J, with 13 bases between. This CDR3 is 13 amino acids long. The CDR3 is CASTPQATYGYTF. CDR3 sequence (DNA): TGTGCCAGCACCCCCCAGGCCACCTATGGCTACACCTTC.